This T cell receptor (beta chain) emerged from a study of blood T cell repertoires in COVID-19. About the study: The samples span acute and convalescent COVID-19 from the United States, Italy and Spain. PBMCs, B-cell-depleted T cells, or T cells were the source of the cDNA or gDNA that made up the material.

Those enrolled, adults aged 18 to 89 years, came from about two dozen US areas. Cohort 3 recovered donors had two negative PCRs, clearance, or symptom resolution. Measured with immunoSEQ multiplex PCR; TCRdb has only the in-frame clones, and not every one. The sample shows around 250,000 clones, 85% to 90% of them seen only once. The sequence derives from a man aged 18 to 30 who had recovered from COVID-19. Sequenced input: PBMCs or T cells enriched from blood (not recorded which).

CDR3 amino acids: CASSLDLGRFKAEAFF. DNA for the CDR3: TGTGCCAGCAGCTTAGATCTGGGCAGGTTTAAGGCTGAAGCTTTCTTT. The chain joins TRBV11-2 to TRBJ1-1; the D is unclear. The CDR3 is made up of 16 amino acids. V lost 0 bases and J lost 6, with 17 bases in between. In germline, CDR1 is SGHAT, CDR2 FQNNGV.